This TCR beta chain originates from a study of shared clonotypes between healthy human individuals. Study conclusions and caveats: The expectation was that sequencing depth would affect clonotype sharing among donors.

Data came from immunoSEQ multiplex PCR; TCRdb stores just in-frame clones and leaves some out. The sample lists some 2,100,000 clones, approximately 94% occurring once. This clone showed up just once. Its antigen is not known. CDR3 length equals 15 residues. Germline loops: CDR1 MNHNS, CDR2 SASEGT. V lost 7 bases and J lost 2; bases outside the gene matches: 7. This rearrangement joins TRBV6-1 to TRBJ2-3; 9 bases line up with TRBD1. Sequencing used naive CD4+ T cells sorted from blood. Subset described: CD45RA+ positively selected. The clonotype was recovered from a young man in good health. The CDR3 loop is CASKWGQGPTDTQYF. As DNA, the CDR3 is TGTGCCAGCAAATGGGGACAGGGTCCCACAGATACGCAGTATTTT.